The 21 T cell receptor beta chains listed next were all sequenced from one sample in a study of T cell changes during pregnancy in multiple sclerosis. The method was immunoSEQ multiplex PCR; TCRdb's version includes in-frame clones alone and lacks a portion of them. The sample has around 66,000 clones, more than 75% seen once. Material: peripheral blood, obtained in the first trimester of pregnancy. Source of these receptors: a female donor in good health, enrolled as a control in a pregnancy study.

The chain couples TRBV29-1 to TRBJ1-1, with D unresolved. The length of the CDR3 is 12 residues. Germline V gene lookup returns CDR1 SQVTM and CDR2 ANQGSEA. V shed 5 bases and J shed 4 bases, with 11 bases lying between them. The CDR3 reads CSVPEGATEAFF. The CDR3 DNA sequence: TGCAGCGTTCCGGAGGGAGCCACTGAAGCTTTCTTT.

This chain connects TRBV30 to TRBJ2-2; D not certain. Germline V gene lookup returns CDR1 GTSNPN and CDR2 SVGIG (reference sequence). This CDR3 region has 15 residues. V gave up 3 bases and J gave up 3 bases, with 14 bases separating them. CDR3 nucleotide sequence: TGTGCCTGGAGCGTTCGAGCAGACTACACCGGGGAGCTGTTTTTT. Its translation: CAWSVRADYTGELFF.

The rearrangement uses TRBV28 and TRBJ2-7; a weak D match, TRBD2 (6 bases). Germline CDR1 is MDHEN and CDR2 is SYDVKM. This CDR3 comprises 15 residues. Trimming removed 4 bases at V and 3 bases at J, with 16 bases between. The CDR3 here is CASSSLATGIYEQYF. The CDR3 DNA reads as TGTGCCAGCAGTTCCCTAGCGACGGGTATCTACGAGCAGTACTTC.

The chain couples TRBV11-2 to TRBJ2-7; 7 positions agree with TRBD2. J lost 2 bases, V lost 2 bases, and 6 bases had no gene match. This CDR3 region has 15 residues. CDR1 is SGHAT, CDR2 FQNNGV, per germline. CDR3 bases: TGTGCCAGCAGCTTAACTAGCGCCTATACCTACGAGCAGTACTTC. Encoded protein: CASSLTSAYTYEQYF.

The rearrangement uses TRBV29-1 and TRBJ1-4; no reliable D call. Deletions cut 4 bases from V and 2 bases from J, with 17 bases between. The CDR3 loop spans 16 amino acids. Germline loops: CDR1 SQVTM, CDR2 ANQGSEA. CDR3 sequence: CSVAPEHSRTNEKLFF. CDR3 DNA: TGCAGCGTTGCCCCGGAACATTCGCGGACTAATGAAAAACTGTTTTTT.

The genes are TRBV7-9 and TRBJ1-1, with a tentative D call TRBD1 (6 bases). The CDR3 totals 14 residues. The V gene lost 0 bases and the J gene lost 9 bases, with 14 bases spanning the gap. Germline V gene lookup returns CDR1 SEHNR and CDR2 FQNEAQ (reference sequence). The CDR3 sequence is CASSLAGQSIQAFF. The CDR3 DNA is TGTGCCAGCAGCTTAGCGGGACAAAGTATACAAGCTTTCTTT.

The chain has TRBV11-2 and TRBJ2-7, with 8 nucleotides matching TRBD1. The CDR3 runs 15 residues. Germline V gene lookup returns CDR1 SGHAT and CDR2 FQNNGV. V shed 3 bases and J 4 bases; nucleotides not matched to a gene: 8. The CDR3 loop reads CASSFSAGTGYEQYF. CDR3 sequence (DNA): TGTGCCAGCAGCTTTTCGGCCGGGACAGGATACGAGCAGTACTTC. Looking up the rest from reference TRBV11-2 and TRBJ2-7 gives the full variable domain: EAGVAQSPRYKIIEKRQSVAFWCNPISGHATLYWYQQILGQGPKLLIQFQNNGVVDDSQLPKDRFSAERLKGVDSTLKIQPAKLEDSAVYLCASSFSAGTGYEQYFGPGTRLTVT.

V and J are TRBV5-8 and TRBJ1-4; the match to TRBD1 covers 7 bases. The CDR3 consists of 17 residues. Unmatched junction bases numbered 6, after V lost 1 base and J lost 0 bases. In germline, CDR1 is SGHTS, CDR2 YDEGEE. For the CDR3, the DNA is TGTGCCAGCAGCTTGAGTCGTGGGACAGCAACTAATGAAAAACTGTTTTTT. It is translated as CASSLSRGTATNEKLFF.

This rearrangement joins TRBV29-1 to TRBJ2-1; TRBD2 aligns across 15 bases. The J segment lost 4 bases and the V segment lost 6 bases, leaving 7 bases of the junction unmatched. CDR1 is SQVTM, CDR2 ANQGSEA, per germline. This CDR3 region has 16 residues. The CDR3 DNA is TGCAGCGTCGGAGGACTAGCGGGGGGGACTTACAATGAGCAGTTCTTC. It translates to CSVGGLAGGTYNEQFF.

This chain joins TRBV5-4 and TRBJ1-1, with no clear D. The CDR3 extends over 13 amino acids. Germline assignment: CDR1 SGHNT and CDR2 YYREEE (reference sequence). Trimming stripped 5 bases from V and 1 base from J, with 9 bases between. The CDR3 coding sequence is TGTGCCAGCAGGGGCGAAACGAACACTGAAGCTTTCTTT. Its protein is CASRGETNTEAFF.

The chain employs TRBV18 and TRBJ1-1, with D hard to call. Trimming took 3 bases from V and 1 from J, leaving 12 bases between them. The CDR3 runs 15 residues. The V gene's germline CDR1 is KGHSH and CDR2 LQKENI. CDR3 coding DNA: TGTGCCAGCTCACCCTATGGGAGTGCGAACACTGAAGCTTTCTTT. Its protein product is CASSPYGSANTEAFF.

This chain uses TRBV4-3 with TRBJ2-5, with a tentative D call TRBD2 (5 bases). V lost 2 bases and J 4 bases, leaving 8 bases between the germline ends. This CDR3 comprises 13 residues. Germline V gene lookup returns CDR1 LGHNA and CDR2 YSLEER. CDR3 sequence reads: CASSQYSGETQYF. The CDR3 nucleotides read TGCGCCAGCAGCCAATACAGCGGAGAGACCCAGTACTTC.

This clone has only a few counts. The CDR3 DNA is TGTGCCAGCAGCGTTACAGGGGGCTTGAACACTGAAGCTTTCTTT. Its protein is CASSVTGGLNTEAFF. The V gene is TRBV9, the J gene TRBJ1-1, with 9 bases matching TRBD1. Trimming took 2 bases from V and 0 from J; bases not matched to a gene: 2. The CDR3 has 15 residues. Germline assignment: CDR1 SGDLS and CDR2 YYNGEE. Based on the CDR3 plus reference TRBV9 and TRBJ1-1, the full variable domain is DSGVTQTPKHLITATGQRVTLRCSPRSGDLSVYWYQQSLDQGLQFLIQYYNGEERAKGNILERFSAQQFPDLHSELNLSSLELGDSALYFCASSVTGGLNTEAFFGQGTRLTVV.

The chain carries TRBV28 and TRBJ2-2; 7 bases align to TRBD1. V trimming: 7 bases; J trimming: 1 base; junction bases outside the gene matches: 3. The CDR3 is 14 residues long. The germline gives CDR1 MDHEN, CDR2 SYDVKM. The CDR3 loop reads CASTRDRNTGELFF. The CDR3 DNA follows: TGTGCCAGCACCCGGGACAGGAACACCGGGGAGCTGTTTTTT.

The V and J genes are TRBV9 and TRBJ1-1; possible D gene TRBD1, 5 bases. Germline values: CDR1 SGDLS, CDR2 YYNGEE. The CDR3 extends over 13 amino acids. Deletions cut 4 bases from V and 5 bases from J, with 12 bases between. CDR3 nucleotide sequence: TGTGCCAGCAGCTTCAGGGAGGAAACTGAAGCTTTCTTT. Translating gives CASSFREETEAFF.

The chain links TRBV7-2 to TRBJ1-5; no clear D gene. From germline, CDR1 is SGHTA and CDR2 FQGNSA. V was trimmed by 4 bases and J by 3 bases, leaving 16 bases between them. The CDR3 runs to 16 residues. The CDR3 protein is CASSSLPRQVNQPQHF. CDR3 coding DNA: TGTGCCAGCAGCTCCTTGCCGCGTCAGGTCAATCAGCCCCAGCATTTT.

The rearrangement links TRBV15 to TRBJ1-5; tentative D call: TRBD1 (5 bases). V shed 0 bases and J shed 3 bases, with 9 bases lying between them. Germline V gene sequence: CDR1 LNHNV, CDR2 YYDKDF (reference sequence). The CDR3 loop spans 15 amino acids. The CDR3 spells CATSRDSGHNQPQHF. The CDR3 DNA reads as TGTGCCACCAGCAGAGATTCCGGACACAATCAGCCCCAGCATTTT.

The CDR3 DNA reads as TGTGCCAGCAGCTTCGGACGCGGAGGGGCTTTCTTT. Amino acid sequence: CASSFGRGGAFF. V usage is TRBV7-9 and J usage is TRBJ1-1; D ambiguous. Germline V gene lookup returns CDR1 SEHNR and CDR2 FQNEAQ (reference sequence). The CDR3 is 12 amino acids. V was clipped by 3 bases and J by 11 bases, with 13 bases between them.

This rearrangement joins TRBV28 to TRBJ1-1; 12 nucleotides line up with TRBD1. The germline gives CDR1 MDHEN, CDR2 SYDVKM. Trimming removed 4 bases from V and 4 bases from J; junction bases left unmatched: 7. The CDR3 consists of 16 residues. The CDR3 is CASSSPGQGAGTEAFF. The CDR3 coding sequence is TGTGCCAGCAGTTCTCCGGGACAGGGGGCCGGCACTGAAGCTTTCTTT. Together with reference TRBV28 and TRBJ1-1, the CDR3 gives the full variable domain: DVKVTQSSRYLVKRTGEKVFLECVQDMDHENMFWYRQDPGLGLRLIYFSYDVKMKEKGDIPEGYSVSREKKERFSLILESASTNQTSMYLCASSSPGQGAGTEAFFGQGTRLTVV.

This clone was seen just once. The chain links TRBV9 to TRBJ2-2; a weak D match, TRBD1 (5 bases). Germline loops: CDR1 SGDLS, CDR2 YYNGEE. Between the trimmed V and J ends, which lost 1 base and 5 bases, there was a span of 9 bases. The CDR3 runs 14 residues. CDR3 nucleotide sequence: TGTGCCAGCAGCGTAACAGGCGTGACCGGGGAGCTGTTTTTT. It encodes CASSVTGVTGELFF.

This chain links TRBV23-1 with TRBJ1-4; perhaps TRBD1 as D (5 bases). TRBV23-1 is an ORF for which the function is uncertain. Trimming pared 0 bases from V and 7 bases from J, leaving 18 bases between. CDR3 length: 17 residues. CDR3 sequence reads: CASSQSIPGGVCEKLFF. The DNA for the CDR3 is TGCGCCAGCAGTCAATCGATACCCGGGGGGGTTTGTGAAAAACTGTTTTTT.